Sequencing of this T cell receptor beta chain was carried out in a study of blood T cell repertoires in COVID-19. Study-wide background: T cells, B-cell-depleted T cells, or PBMCs provided the cDNA or gDNA that served as material.

This CDR3 is 14 amino acids long. The germline V and J ends were trimmed by 2 bases and 5 bases, with 7 bases remaining between them. Per germline, CDR1 SGHTA and CDR2 FQGTGA. Per the authors' pipeline: Amplification with reference gene primers provided the estimates of nucleated cell counts. The repertoire was sequenced with immunoSEQ multiplex PCR; TCRdb's copy has only in-frame clones and lacks some. V, J and clone size are taken as reported in that table, and D and trimming were inferred from the DNA itself. This table has about 200,000 clones, 70% to 85% appearing once. This rearrangement joins TRBV7-3 to TRBJ1-6, with no clear D. This sequence originates from a human donor with acute or convalescent COVID-19. The donor label of this sample is uncertain. Sequencing input: peripheral blood. The CDR3 protein is CASSLEGNNSPLHF. As DNA, the CDR3 is TGTGCCAGCAGCTTAGAGGGAAATAATTCACCCCTCCACTTT.